Following are 20 T cell receptor beta chains from one sample sequenced in a study of T cell clonality in common variable immunodeficiency. Study-level results: Common variable immunodeficiency TCR beta sequences reportedly had fewer deletions and N-nucleotide insertions.

The protocol was immunoSEQ multiplex PCR, while the TCRdb copy is restricted to in-frame clones and leaves out a portion. The sample yields about 20,000 clones, without any singletons. The antigens these receptors bind are not known. The sequencing input was peripheral blood mononuclear cells. The source is a human donor with common variable immunodeficiency.

For this clone: At one end the junction does not follow the germline gene, possibly because of a read error. The CDR3 region is CASSIARGYDTQYF. Incomplete CDR3 DNA: TGTGCCAGCAGCATAGCGCGGGGGTACGATACG. The chain employs TRBV7-9 and TRBJ2-3; 7 bases line up with TRBD2. The read finishes 3 residues shy of the CDR3 end, and the germline J gene is used to complete it. The germline CDR1 and CDR2 sequences are SEHNR and FQNEAQ (reference sequence). CDR3 length: 14 residues. The whole variable domain, remainder taken from reference TRBV7-9 and TRBJ2-3, is DTGVSQNPRHKITKRGQNVTFRCDPISEHNRLYWYRQTLGQGPEFLTYFQNEAQLEKSRLLSDRFSAERPKGSFSTLEIQRTEQGDSAMYLCASSIARGYDTQYFGPGTRLTVL.

For this clone: The CDR3 extends 3 residues past the end of the read, so its final part is completed from the germline J gene. The chain has TRBV7-9 and TRBJ2-1; 10 positions agree with TRBD2. CDR3 size: 15 residues. Trimming cost V 2 bases and J 6 bases; bases outside gene matches: 4. From germline, CDR1 is SEHNR and CDR2 FQNEAQ (reference sequence). CDR3 DNA (partial): TGTGCCAGCAGCTTACTAGCGGGAGTACGCAATGAG. Translating gives CASSLLAGVRNE. The entire CDR3 is CASSLLAGVRNEQFF.

Turning to this clone: The CDR3 goes on 3 residues after the read ends, and that part is filled in from the germline J gene. The rearrangement joins TRBV2 to TRBJ1-2; 7 nucleotides match TRBD1. The germline CDR1 and CDR2 sequences are SNHLY and FYNNEI. V shed 7 bases, J shed 3 bases, and the junction held 5 bases outside the gene matches. The length of the CDR3 is 13 residues. CDR3 DNA (partial): TGTGCCAGCAAAAGACAGGGTGACTATGGC. Translation gives CASKRQGDYG. The whole CDR3 is CASKRQGDYGYTF. Combining the CDR3 with reference TRBV2 and TRBJ1-2 gives the whole variable domain EPEVTQTPSHQVTQMGQEVILRCVPISNHLYFYWYRQILGQKVEFLVSFYNNEISEKSEIFDDQFSVERPDGSNFTLKIRSTKLEDSAMYFCASKRQGDYGYTFGSGTRLTVV.

Only a few counts were recorded for this clone. The DNA ends 3 residues before the CDR3 does, and the rest of the CDR3 is filled in from the germline J gene. The chain uses TRBV19 and TRBJ2-2; 14 bases map to TRBD2. After removal of 4 bases from V and 5 bases from J, the junction contained 6 bases not matched to a gene. This CDR3 has 17 amino acids. In germline, CDR1 is LNHDA, CDR2 SQIVND (reference sequence). The sequenced CDR3 bases are TGTGCCAGTAGTACCTGGGGACTAGCGGGAGTTACCGGGGAG. Encoded protein: CASSTWGLAGVTGE. The whole CDR3 protein is CASSTWGLAGVTGELFF.

As for this clone: Read sequence stops 3 residues before the CDR3 end, and the germline J gene provides the missing end. The chain has TRBV19 and TRBJ2-1; D gene unclear. The CDR3 is 15 amino acids. Germline V gives CDR1 LNHDA, CDR2 SQIVND (reference sequence). V gave up 0 bases and J gave up 3 bases, with 9 bases separating them. The CDR3 region is CASSIDSRHYNEQFF. The DNA read from the CDR3 is TGTGCCAGTAGTATAGATTCGCGTCACTACAATGAG.

About this clone: With the read ending 3 residues before the CDR3 end, the germline J gene is used to fill in that end. The chain joins TRBV19 to TRBJ2-2; weak D call: TRBD1 (6 bases). The ends were cut back, 5 bases at V and 4 bases at J, with 11 bases in the middle. CDR1 LNHDA and CDR2 SQIVND come from the germline V gene (reference sequence). The CDR3 is 14 residues long. This CDR3 is CASSQTRGTGELFF. The CDR3 DNA, read in part, is TGTGCCAGTAGTCAAACCAGGGGCACCGGGGAG. The whole variable domain, filled in from reference TRBV19 and TRBJ2-2, reads DGGITQSPKYLFRKEGQNVTLSCEQNLNHDAMYWYRQDPGQGLRLIYYSQIVNDFQKGDIAEGYSVSREKKESFPLTVTSAQKNPTAFYLCASSQTRGTGELFFGEGSRLTVL.

As to this clone: Coverage ceases 3 residues before the CDR3 finishes, and the germline J gene fills in the end. The chain employs TRBV19 and TRBJ2-6, with D unclear. Germline V gene sequence: CDR1 LNHDA, CDR2 SQIVND (reference sequence). The CDR3 consists of 16 residues. Trimming pared 1 base from V and 0 bases from J, leaving 7 bases between. The CDR3 reads CASSIGTSSGANVLTF. The CDR3 bases that were read are TGTGCCAGTAGTATAGGTACCAGCTCTGGGGCCAACGTC.

The CDR3 DNA, read in part, is TGTGCCAGTAGTAAAGTCCGGGACAGGAATTACGAG. This sequence encodes CASSKVRDRNYE. The full CDR3 protein is CASSKVRDRNYEQYF. V usage is TRBV19 and J usage is TRBJ2-7, with TRBD1 matching over 8 bases. The read terminates 3 residues before the CDR3 end, so the remaining end is supplied by the germline J gene. This CDR3 comprises 15 residues. Germline V lookup: CDR1 LNHDA, CDR2 SQIVND (reference sequence). After removal of 4 bases from V and 4 bases from J, the junction contained 9 bases not matched to a gene.

A remark on this clone: Read data end 3 residues before the CDR3 end; the end is taken from the germline J gene. The chain uses TRBV19 and TRBJ1-5; no definite D call. The CDR3 is made up of 15 amino acids. With 4 bases removed from V and 0 bases from J, the gap between germline ends came to 10 bases. Looked up from germline, CDR1 is LNHDA and CDR2 is SQIVND (reference sequence). The sequenced part of the CDR3 DNA is TGTGCCAGTAGTAAAACAGACTATAGCAATCAGCCC. It codes for CASSKTDYSNQP. The entire CDR3 reads CASSKTDYSNQPQHF.

This clone was observed a handful of times. The read comes to an end 3 residues before the CDR3 does, leaving the germline J gene to fill in the end. The V and J genes are TRBV19 and TRBJ1-1; 7 nucleotides line up with TRBD1. Germline lookup yields CDR1 LNHDA and CDR2 SQIVND (reference sequence). This CDR3 has 15 amino acids. The V gene end was trimmed by 4 bases and the J gene end by 4 bases; junction bases not matched to a gene: 9. Incomplete CDR3 DNA: TGTGCCAGTAGTACAGACAGGGATATACGCACTGAA. It codes for CASSTDRDIRTE. The entire CDR3 reads CASSTDRDIRTEAFF.

About this clone itself: The observed sequence ends 3 residues before the CDR3 terminus, with the missing tail filled in from the germline J gene. The V gene is TRBV7-6, the J gene TRBJ2-7; TRBD2 matches 8 bases. Germline assignment: CDR1 SGHVS and CDR2 FNYEAQ. V gave up 5 bases and J gave up 1 base; unmatched junction bases: 10. The CDR3 runs to 16 residues. CDR3 DNA, as far as it was read: TGTGCCAGCAGCGCACAGACTAGCGCCCGTTCCTACGAG. Its protein is CASSAQTSARSYE. The full-length CDR3 reads as CASSAQTSARSYEQYF.

As to this clone: The read halts 3 residues ahead of the CDR3 end, with the missing end drawn from the germline J gene. This sequence joins TRBV18 and TRBJ2-5, with 7 bases aligning to TRBD2. This CDR3 comprises 18 residues. Germline V lookup: CDR1 KGHSH, CDR2 LQKENI. V trimming: 3 bases; J trimming: 4 bases; junction bases outside the gene matches: 17. The CDR3 bases that were read are TGTGCCAGCTCACCGGCGACTAGCACTCAACGGTGGGCAGAGACC. Residues: CASSPATSTQRWAET. From start to end, the CDR3 is CASSPATSTQRWAETQYF.

With regard to this clone: The read halts 3 residues ahead of the CDR3 end, with the missing end drawn from the germline J gene. The V gene is TRBV7-9, the J gene TRBJ1-5; D unclear. CDR1 SEHNR and CDR2 FQNEAQ come from the germline V gene (reference sequence). CDR3 length: 14 residues. Trimming removed 7 bases at V and 2 bases at J, with 12 bases between. Partial CDR3 DNA: TGTGCCAGCACAACGGGGAGCCGCAATCAGCCC. It is translated as CASTTGSRNQP. The full CDR3 reads CASTTGSRNQPQHF.

A note on this clone: The read terminates 3 residues ahead of where the CDR3 ends, so the germline J gene completes it. The chain uses TRBV18 and TRBJ2-7, with 7 nucleotides matching TRBD2. CDR1 is KGHSH and CDR2 is LQKENI in the germline V gene. V dropped 3 bases and J dropped 3; count of bases not matched to a gene: 2. The CDR3 consists of 13 residues. CDR3 region: CASSPGGGYEQYF. The sequenced CDR3 bases are TGTGCCAGCTCACCGGGCGGGGGCTACGAG.

This clone was observed a handful of times. The CDR3 end lies 3 residues beyond the end of the read and is filled in from the germline J gene. This sequence joins TRBV30 and TRBJ1-1; D not resolved. The CDR3 has 12 amino acids. CDR1 and CDR2 from the germline V gene are GTSNPN and SVGIG (reference sequence). V was clipped by 4 bases and J by 1 base, with 7 bases between them. The CDR3 protein is CAWIFRNTEAFF. CDR3 DNA, as far as it was read: TGTGCCTGGATCTTCAGGAACACTGAA.

This clone occurred many times. Read coverage stops 3 residues before the CDR3 terminus; the germline J gene supplies the remainder. V is TRBV5-1 and J is TRBJ2-3; D is ambiguous. The V gene lost 0 bases and the J gene lost 2 bases, with 13 bases spanning the gap. Germline values: CDR1 SGHRS, CDR2 YFSETQ. The CDR3 totals 16 residues. The CDR3 DNA, read in part, is TGCGCCAGCAGCTTGGGGCTAGGCGAGGCCACAGATACG. Protein sequence: CASSLGLGEATDT. The whole CDR3 is CASSLGLGEATDTQYF.

This clone is medium-sized. One junction end does not reproduce the germline sequence, and a read error may be involved. Read sequence stops 3 residues before the CDR3 end, and the germline J gene provides the missing end. The rearrangement links TRBV4-2 to TRBJ2-3, with a weak D call TRBD1 (5 bases). CDR3 length: 13 amino acids. Germline values: CDR1 LGHNA, CDR2 YNFKEQ. Partial CDR3 DNA: TGCGCCAGCAGCCAAGGACACGCAGATACG. This sequence encodes CASSQGHADT. The complete CDR3 reads CASSQGHADTQYF.

The sample holds a few counts of this clone. The part of the CDR3 DNA that was read is TGTGCCAGCAAAGACAGGCCTAACTATGGC. It yields the protein CASKDRPNYG. The full-length CDR3 reads as CASKDRPNYGYTF. This sequence joins TRBV2 and TRBJ1-2, with TRBD1 as a possible D gene (6 bases). The CDR3 extends 3 residues past the end of the read, so its final part is completed from the germline J gene. There are 13 residues in the CDR3. V lost 7 bases, J lost 0 bases, and 9 bases lay in between. The germline gives CDR1 SNHLY, CDR2 FYNNEI.

Remarks on this clone: The read finishes 3 residues shy of the CDR3 end, and the germline J gene is used to complete it. V and J are TRBV6-2 or TRBV6-3 and TRBJ2-7; D is possibly TRBD2 (6 bases). The ends were cut back, 6 bases at V and 6 bases at J, with 18 bases in the middle. CDR3 length equals 14 residues. CDR1 is MNHEY, CDR2 SVGEGT, per germline. The CDR3 loop reads CASRVRGASVEQYF. The part of the CDR3 DNA that was read is TGTGCCAGCAGAGTTAGGGGAGCTAGCGTCGAG.

This clone has a handful of counts. With the read ending 3 residues before the CDR3 end, the germline J gene is used to fill in that end. The chain couples TRBV7-6 to TRBJ2-5; 8 nucleotides agree with TRBD1. CDR1 is SGHVS and CDR2 is FNYEAQ in the germline V gene. With V trimmed by 4 bases and J by 1 base, 2 bases remained unmatched. The CDR3 length is 14 residues. This chain's CDR3 is CASSSDRGQETQYF. Incomplete CDR3 DNA: TGTGCCAGCAGCTCCGACAGGGGCCAAGAGACC.